These T cell receptor beta chains were read from a single sample in a study of PD-L1 blockade in urothelial cancer. Data came from immunoSEQ multiplex PCR; TCRdb stores just in-frame clones and leaves some out. Seen here are about 53,000 clones, around nine tenths observed once, and the top ten hold under 15%. The sample was PBMCs, taken around atezolizumab (anti-PD-L1) treatment. The source of these receptors is a woman aged 55-75 years with urothelial cancer. Both conserved end residues are part of each CDR3. Each record gives: CDR3 DNA, CDR3 protein, J gene, clone size, D gene, V gene. D genes are given only for firm matches. Clone size appears in some rows only: once, few, many, or a class for an expanded clone.

TGCGCCAGCAGGCGGACTAGCGGCACAGATACGCAGTATTTT,CASRRTSGTDTQYF,TRBJ2-3,.,TRBD2,TRBV5-1
TGTGCCAGCAGCTCCCCAGGACAGGTTCCGAACACCGGGGAGCTGTTTTTT,CASSSPGQVPNTGELFF,TRBJ2-2,.,TRBD1,TRBV7-9
TGTGCAAGTCGCTTAGTGGACAGGCTCAATGAAAAACTGTTTTTT,CASRLVDRLNEKLFF,TRBJ1-4,.,.,TRBV12-2
TGTGCCAGCAGCTTAGGGCCGACTAGCGGGAGCAATGAGCAGTTCTTC,CASSLGPTSGSNEQFF,TRBJ2-1,.,TRBD2,TRBV7-9
TGTGCCAGCAGCCCCGGGACTAGCGGTAACACCGGGGAGCTGTTTTTT,CASSPGTSGNTGELFF,TRBJ2-2,.,TRBD2,TRBV5-4
TGTGCCAGCAGCCAAGATCCAGTGGTGGGCAAAGCTTTCTTT,CASSQDPVVGKAFF,TRBJ1-1,.,.,TRBV14
TGTGCCAGCAGCTTATTGGGCGGGAGTATAGATGAGCAGTTCTTC,CASSLLGGSIDEQFF,TRBJ2-1,.,TRBD2,TRBV7-9
TGTGCCAGCAGTACCCGGGACAGTCGGGTGTTTTTT,CASSTRDSRVFF,TRBJ1-4,.,TRBD1,TRBV27
TGCGCCAGCAGCCAAGATCTGATAGCGGGGGGTGAGCAGTTCTTC,CASSQDLIAGGEQFF,TRBJ2-1,.,TRBD2,TRBV4-3
TGTGCCAGCAGCTTACAGGACATCTACGAGCAGTACTTC,CASSLQDIYEQYF,TRBJ2-7,.,.,TRBV7-9
TGTGCCAGCAGCTCAAACTCCGGGACAGGGTACGAGCAGTACTTC,CASSSNSGTGYEQYF,TRBJ2-7,.,TRBD1,TRBV7-2
TGTGCCAGCTCATCGTTAGCGGGCCTATACAATGAGCAGTTCTTC,CASSSLAGLYNEQFF,TRBJ2-1,.,TRBD2,TRBV18
TGCAGCGTTGAACTAGAGACTAGGGGTCTCACCGGGGAGCTGTTTTTT,CSVELETRGLTGELFF,TRBJ2-2,.,.,TRBV29-1
TGCGCCAGCAGCGCGGGACTAGCGGGGGGGCCCCGACACTACAATGAGCAGTTCTTC,CASSAGLAGGPRHYNEQFF,TRBJ2-1,.,TRBD2,TRBV5-1
TGTGCCAGCAGTGGCGGGGGCCATAGCAATCAGCCCCAGCATTTT,CASSGGGHSNQPQHF,TRBJ1-5,few,.,TRBV6-1
TGTGCCAGCAGCTTAGGCGACAGGCCGAACACTGAAGCTTTCTTT,CASSLGDRPNTEAFF,TRBJ1-1,.,.,TRBV11-2
TGTGCCAGTAGTATTGGGGACAGCAGAGCTAACTATGGCTACACCTTC,CASSIGDSRANYGYTF,TRBJ1-2,.,TRBD1,TRBV19
TGTGCCAGCAGCCGGGGGGGCAGGTGGAATGAGCAGTTCTTC,CASSRGGRWNEQFF,TRBJ2-1,.,TRBD2,TRBV7-8
TGTGCCAGCAGCAGACAGGGGGTGGGTGAGCAGTTCTTC,CASSRQGVGEQFF,TRBJ2-1,.,TRBD1,TRBV2
TGTGCCAGCACGGAGAACTATGGCTACACCTTC,CASTENYGYTF,TRBJ1-2,.,.,TRBV28
TGTGCCAGTAGTATGGACAGGAGGAACTACGAGCAGTACTTC,CASSMDRRNYEQYF,TRBJ2-7,.,TRBD1,TRBV19
TGTGCCAGCAGCAAGCCACCTCCTTGCAGGCGAAGCTCCTACGAGCAGTACTTC,CASSKPPPCRRSSYEQYF,TRBJ2-7,.,.,TRBV21-1
TGTGCCAGCTCACCGACTAGCGCGCCAGAGACCCAGTACTTC,CASSPTSAPETQYF,TRBJ2-5,.,TRBD2,TRBV18
TGTGCCAGCAGTTTTCGGGGGGGGCCTGTTAGTTCACCCCTCCACTTT,CASSFRGGPVSSPLHF,TRBJ1-6,.,.,TRBV13
TGTGCCATCAGTGAGTCCCGAGTTGCCTACGAGCAGTACTTC,CAISESRVAYEQYF,TRBJ2-7,.,.,TRBV10-3
TGTGCCAGCAGCTCCCCTAAAAAGAGCCTAGCGGGAGGCGGCGGGGAGCTGTTTTTT,CASSSPKKSLAGGGGELFF,TRBJ2-2,.,.,TRBV21-1
TGTGCCAGCAGCTCAGATCCCTCCTCGGAGACCCAGTACTTC,CASSSDPSSETQYF,TRBJ2-5,.,.,TRBV7-3
TGTGCCAGCAGCTTAGGGGGGACAGGGAGGCAAGCTTTATCCTACACCTTC,CASSLGGTGRQALSYTF,TRBJ1-2,.,TRBD1,TRBV7-8
TGTGCCAGCAGTTTACGGACAGGGGCATTAACTAATGAAAAACTGTTTTTT,CASSLRTGALTNEKLFF,TRBJ1-4,.,TRBD1,TRBV27
TGTGCCAGCAGTGAAAAAACTAGCGGGAGAATCGGCCCCGGGGAGCTGTTTTTT,CASSEKTSGRIGPGELFF,TRBJ2-2,.,TRBD2,TRBV6-1
TGTGCCAGCAGCGTCGGAGCGGGAGTTGGGACCGGGGAGCTGTTTTTT,CASSVGAGVGTGELFF,TRBJ2-2,.,TRBD2,TRBV9
TGTGCCAGCAGCCCGACAGGGGGCACCTACGAGCAGTACTTC,CASSPTGGTYEQYF,TRBJ2-7,.,TRBD1,TRBV6-5